The clone carrying this T cell receptor (beta chain) has ten or more counts. Its antigen remains unknown. Thyroid surgery was performed in patients who had received no treatment beforehand. This record belongs to a study of metastatic and nonmetastatic thyroid tumors. About the research overall: Malignant thyroid and benign thyroid patients provided blood and tumor or nodule tissue whose repertoires were compared. Study-wide findings and caveats: As reported, TCR beta diversity in blood and tumor was significantly higher in malignant thyroid tumors than in benign nodules.

Authors' methods: Between-group CDR3 differences, defined by clinicopathological status, yielded a distant-metastasis classifier for papillary thyroid cancer. TCRdb re-clonotyped the PCR reads via MiXCR. TCRdb, not the original authors, processed these V and J calls. The table includes about 92,000 clones, 14% to 15% detected once. The CDR3 runs 14 residues. Germline V gene sequence: CDR1 SGHRS, CDR2 YFSETQ. Trimming removed 4 bases at V and 4 bases at J, with 15 bases between. Sequences were obtained from blood. The TCR sequence derives from a female donor with papillary thyroid cancer or a benign thyroid nodule (not recorded which). Some clones in this sample may be carry-over from other donors' samples. The V and J genes are TRBV5-1 and TRBJ2-7; D possibly corresponds to TRBD1 (6 bases). The CDR3 coding sequence is TGCGCCAGCAGCGAGACAGGCGATTTTTACGAGCAGTACTTC. It translates to CASSETGDFYEQYF.